Following are 6 T cell receptor beta chains from one sample sequenced in a study of glioma-infiltrating T cells after dendritic cell vaccination. TCRdb's copy holds only in-frame clones and misses some; the assay was immunoSEQ multiplex PCR. The sample yields roughly 96,000 clones, roughly 83% seen once. Sequenced here: blood, sampled before dendritic cell vaccination. These receptors came from a human donor with glioblastoma.

The V and J genes are TRBV30 and TRBJ1-6; D is uncertain. Germline assignment: CDR1 GTSNPN and CDR2 SVGIG (reference sequence). The CDR3 extends over 13 amino acids. V was shortened by 4 bases and J by 9 bases, with 13 bases between the two germline ends. The CDR3 here is CAWNREPTSPLHF. CDR3 coding DNA: TGTGCCTGGAATCGGGAGCCCACTTCACCCCTCCACTTT.

The gene calls are TRBV5-1 and TRBJ2-7, with D maybe TRBD2 (6 bases). The germline V gene has CDR1 SGHRS and CDR2 YFSETQ. Trimming took off 5 bases at V and 0 bases at J, with 12 bases between the two ends. The CDR3 is made up of 14 amino acids. As DNA, the CDR3 is TGCGCCAGCAGTCGTGGCGGGGACTCCTACGAGCAGTACTTC. Translated, it gives CASSRGGDSYEQYF.

This clone was seen a few times. The chain recombines TRBV28 with TRBJ1-2; 11 nucleotides line up with TRBD1. Germline assignment: CDR1 MDHEN and CDR2 SYDVKM. V trimming: 5 bases; J trimming: 2 bases; junction bases outside the gene matches: 10. This CDR3 region has 17 residues. DNA for the CDR3: TGTGCCAGCAGTCCTCCGGGACAGGGGGGTTCAAACTATGGCTACACCTTC. Encoded protein: CASSPPGQGGSNYGYTF.

This sequence joins TRBV23-1 and TRBJ2-7, with 8 bases that match TRBD2. TRBV23-1 is annotated as an ORF whose role is uncertain. The V and J ends lost 3 bases and 4 bases, in that order; junction bases with no gene match: 8. This CDR3 is 15 amino acids long. CDR3 in amino acids: CASSQPPGLGYEQYF. The CDR3 DNA reads as TGCGCCAGCAGTCAGCCCCCGGGACTAGGTTACGAGCAGTACTTC.

This clone appeared a few times. The chain is built from TRBV6-5 and TRBJ1-3; tentatively, D is TRBD1 (6 bases). CDR1 and CDR2 from the germline V gene are MNHEY and SVGAGI. There are 14 residues in the CDR3. V lost 4 bases, J lost 0 bases, and 7 bases lay in between. The CDR3 DNA is TGTGCCAGCAGTTGGACAGTCTCTGGAAACACCATATATTTT. Protein: CASSWTVSGNTIYF.

This chain joins TRBV29-1 and TRBJ2-4; possible D gene TRBD1, 7 bases. Looked up from germline, CDR1 is SQVTM and CDR2 is ANQGSEA. V shed 3 bases and J shed 9 bases, with 21 bases lying between them. CDR3 size: 15 residues. CDR3 in DNA: TGCAGCGTTGAGGTCGGGCAGGGGGGTTTTGGCATTCAGTACTTC. It specifies CSVEVGQGGFGIQYF. Looking up the rest from reference TRBV29-1 and TRBJ2-4 gives the full variable domain: SAVISQKPSRDICQRGTSLTIQCQVDSQVTMMFWYRQQPGQSLTLIATANQGSEATYESGFVIDKFPISRPNLTFSTLTVSNMSPEDSSIYLCSVEVGQGGFGIQYFGAGTRLSVL.